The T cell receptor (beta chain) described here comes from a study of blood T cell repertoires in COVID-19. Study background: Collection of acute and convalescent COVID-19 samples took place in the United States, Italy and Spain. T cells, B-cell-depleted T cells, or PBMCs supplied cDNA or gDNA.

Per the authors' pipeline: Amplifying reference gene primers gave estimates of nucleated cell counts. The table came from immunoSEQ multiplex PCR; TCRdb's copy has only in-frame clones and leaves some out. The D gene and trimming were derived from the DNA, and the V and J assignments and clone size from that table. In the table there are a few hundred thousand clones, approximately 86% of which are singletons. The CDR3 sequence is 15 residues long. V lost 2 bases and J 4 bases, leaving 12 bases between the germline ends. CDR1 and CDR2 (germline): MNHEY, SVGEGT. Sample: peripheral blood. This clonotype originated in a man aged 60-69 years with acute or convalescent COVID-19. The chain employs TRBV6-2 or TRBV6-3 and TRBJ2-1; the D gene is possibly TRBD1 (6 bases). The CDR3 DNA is TGTGCCAGCAGTTACGAGGGGGATGGTTACAATGAGCAGTTCTTC. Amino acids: CASSYEGDGYNEQFF.